This TCR beta chain was documented in a study of blood T cell dynamics during melanoma immunotherapy (dated by TCRdb to the early 2020s). With respect to the entire study: Patients with metastatic melanoma were treated with first-line pembrolizumab or nivolumab plus ipilimumab as standard of care in the United Kingdom. To find early correlates of response, peripheral T cell receptor repertoires were profiled in metastatic melanoma patients before and after one cycle of checkpoint inhibitor therapy. A training cohort was formed from consecutive patients, and a further independent group of patients from the same centre was pooled into an external validation set.

Study-wide findings and limitations: The relatively small sample size was acknowledged as something that could potentially limit how far the results can be generalized. The study was unable to establish whether the T cell clones driving the repertoire changes were melanoma-specific or instead reflected general immune activation. Unlike progressors, patients who went on to achieve disease control showed a bifurcated reorganization of the PBMC repertoire at W3, with either increased clonality or increased diversity.

The germline V gene specifies MNHNS as CDR1 and SASEGT as CDR2. V and J lose 8 bases and 3 bases, and a span of 10 bases separates them. From the cysteine up to the phenylalanine, the CDR3 has a length of 13 residues. Of the read, only the CDR3 DNA is kept; its 39 bases are in frame from base 1. A fixed 350 ng of DNA was loaded for every bulk PBMC sample. The immunoSEQ TCRb Assay kit was used according to manufacturer instructions to amplify TCR beta CDR3 sequences from genomic DNA. The KAPA Library Quantification Kit for Illumina platforms was used to quantify the pooled libraries by qPCR. Sequencing of the pooled libraries was done on an Illumina NextSeq 500, with clustering at about 0.55-1.2 pM. In the original analysis: The TCR data were analyzed using immunoSEQ ANALYZER and the R LymphoSeq package. A rearrangement efficiency score was calculated as productive divided by the sum of productive and non-productive CDR3 sequences. Clonality was measured with the Gini coefficient and diversity with the Renyi index at alpha=1, and both measures were compared pairwise between timepoints within each patient. In LymphoSeq, clonal relatedness was computed with an edit distance of 3 and repertoire similarity was computed with the Bhattacharyya coefficient. To classify response, a linear discriminant analysis based on week-3 changes in clonality and diversity was built using the R MASS and caret packages. Not all clones reach the TCRdb copy of this immuneACCESS table, which keeps in-frame sequences only. Checked studies attribute under half of the gap to unresolved V genes and leave the rest unexplained. V and J calls and clone size are copied from that table; D and trimming were computed from the DNA. The sample table holds 15,000 or so clones, of which roughly 89% were seen once. Jointly, the top ten make up approximately 8% of the sample.

Details on this clone: Its binding antigen is unknown. No base quality information exists; no much larger clone differs at one position.

The time point label for this specimen denotes: week 3, after first cycle of checkpoint inhibitor. Blood samples were taken at two points: before treatment (T0) and at week 3 (W3), which came after the first cycle of checkpoint blockade. Except for two patients with rapid clinical progression, response was assessed 12 weeks after the first infusion by RECIST 1.1; disease control meant complete response, partial response or stable disease. Patients with prior systemic cancer treatment, concomitant immunosuppressant therapy or synchronous other active malignancies were excluded. To track both circulating cells and T cell turnover, TCR beta was sequenced from bulk PBMC as well as from plasma cell-free DNA. Lymphoprep and SepMate tubes were used to isolate PBMC from blood, and red cell lysis was then performed. QIAamp DNA Blood Mini kits were used to extract DNA from PBMC and sorted T cell subsets.

This clonotype was obtained from a human donor with melanoma. Source: blood, taken from a patient treated with checkpoint blockade. The receptor chain draws on TRBV6-1 and TRBJ1-4; no confident D gene assignment can be made. The DNA sequence is as follows: TGTGCCAGCCTTCCTTTGGCTAATGAAAAACTGTTTTTT. Translation gives CASLPLANEKLFF.